This T cell receptor (beta chain) was sequenced for a study of cytomegalovirus exposure and HLA in healthy donors. A note on this clone: Antigen specificity is unknown.

It was with 60 Vbeta and 13 Jbeta primers that the PCR ran. Generated by immunoSEQ multiplex PCR, the TCRdb table keeps only in-frame clones and is missing some. The table records around 180,000 clones, roughly four fifths of them present only once. Study-wide results and limits: Per a later analysis, HLA-associated TCR beta chains showed more clonal expansion than other, equally common TCR beta chains. CMV serostatus was the sole immune exposure information available.

This CDR3 comprises 16 residues. Germline CDR1 reads SEHNR; CDR2 reads FQNEAQ (reference sequence). V shed 0 bases and J shed 4 bases, with 14 bases lying between them. The donors were healthy bone marrow donors. Donors likely had unrecorded immune exposures despite being nominally healthy when sampled. The receptor was derived from a woman between 50 and 59 years old in good health and CMV-seronegative. This chain connects TRBV7-9 to TRBJ2-3; D is perhaps TRBD2 (6 bases). Sequencing used PBMCs. CDR3 nucleotides: TGTGCCAGCAGCTTAGCGTGGTCGGGGGTGTCAGATACGCAGTATTTT. Encoded protein: CASSLAWSGVSDTQYF.